This T cell receptor (beta chain) is from a study of T-cell memory formation after mild COVID-19. General study points: Cross-reactive memory apparently joined, as some responding clones appeared in pre-infection memory.

TCRdb itself ran the 5' RACE reads through MiXCR, one entry per CDR3 protein. The data show 200,000 to 300,000 distinct CDR3 sequences, approximately 9% seen once. This clonotype has just a few counts. Its antigen is currently unknown. CDR3 length: 14 residues. The germline gives CDR1 SEHNR, CDR2 FQNEAQ (reference sequence). Trimming cost V 6 bases and J 8 bases, with 16 bases left between them. The V gene is TRBV7-9, the J gene TRBJ1-4, with TRBD1 as a possible D gene (6 bases). Sequencing was done on a sample of PBMCs or a T cell subset sorted from them (not recorded which). This TCR was recovered from a man between 18 and 35 years old who had mild COVID-19 (a few samples of this study predate the infection). Cell type and time point are not known. The CDR3 nucleotides read TGTGCCAGCAGTCTCCGGGACACACGGGAAAAACTGTTTTTT. Residues: CASSLRDTREKLFF.